This passage covers 2 T cell receptor beta chains from one sample sequenced in a study of cytomegalovirus exposure and HLA in healthy donors. Researchers ran the PCR with 60 Vbeta and 13 Jbeta primers. Only in-frame clones appear in the TCRdb table, and some are missing; sequencing was by immunoSEQ multiplex PCR. Of 150,000 to 200,000 clones in the sample, approximately 80% were seen once. Sequencing used PBMCs. These receptors originate from a woman aged 18 to 35 in good health and CMV-seronegative.

The rearrangement joins TRBV21-1 to TRBJ2-7; the table's D gene call, TRBD1, was not cross checked with the DNA. TRBV21-1 is recorded as a pseudogene. The CDR3 has 18 residues. This chain's CDR3 is CASSKEERKGGASYEQYF. CDR3 coding DNA: TGTGCCAGCAGCAAAGAGGAGAGAAAGGGTGGGGCCTCCTACGAGCAGTACTTC.

This clone was seen more than once but under ten times. V gene TRBV2 combines with J gene TRBJ1-1; TRBD1 is a possible D gene (5 bases). Germline CDR1 reads SNHLY; CDR2 reads FYNNEI. Trimming removed 6 bases from V and 5 bases from J, with 13 bases in between. The CDR3 has 13 amino acids. CDR3 DNA sequence: TGTGCCAGCAGAGATTTACAGGTAACTGAAGCTTTCTTT. Residues: CASRDLQVTEAFF.